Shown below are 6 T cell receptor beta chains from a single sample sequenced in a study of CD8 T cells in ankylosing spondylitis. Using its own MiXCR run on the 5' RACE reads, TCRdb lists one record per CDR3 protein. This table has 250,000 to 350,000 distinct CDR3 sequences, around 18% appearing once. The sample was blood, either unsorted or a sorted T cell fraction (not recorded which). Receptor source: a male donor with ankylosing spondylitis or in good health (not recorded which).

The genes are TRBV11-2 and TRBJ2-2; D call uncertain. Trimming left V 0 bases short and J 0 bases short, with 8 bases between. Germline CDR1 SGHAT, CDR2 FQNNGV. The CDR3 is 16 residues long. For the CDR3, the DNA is TGTGCCAGCAGCTTAGAGGCGTACGCGAACACCGGGGAGCTGTTTTTT. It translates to CASSLEAYANTGELFF.

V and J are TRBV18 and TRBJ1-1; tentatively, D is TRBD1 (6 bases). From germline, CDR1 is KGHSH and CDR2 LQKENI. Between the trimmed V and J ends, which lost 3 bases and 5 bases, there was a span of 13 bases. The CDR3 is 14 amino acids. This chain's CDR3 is CASSPIQGETEAFF. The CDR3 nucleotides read TGTGCCAGCTCACCGATACAGGGCGAGACTGAAGCTTTCTTT.

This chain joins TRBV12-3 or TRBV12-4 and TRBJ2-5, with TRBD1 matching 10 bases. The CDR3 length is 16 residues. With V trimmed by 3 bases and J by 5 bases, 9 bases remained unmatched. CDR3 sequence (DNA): TGTGCCAGCAGTTTTCATGGGACAGGGGATCGGGAGACCCAGTACTTC. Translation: CASSFHGTGDRETQYF.

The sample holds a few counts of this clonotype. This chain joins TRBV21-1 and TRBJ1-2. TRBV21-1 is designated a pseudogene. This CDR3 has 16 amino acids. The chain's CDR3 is CASSKERGPSHYGYTF. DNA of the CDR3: TGTGCCAGCAGCAAAGAACGGGGACCCTCCCACTATGGCTACACCTTC.

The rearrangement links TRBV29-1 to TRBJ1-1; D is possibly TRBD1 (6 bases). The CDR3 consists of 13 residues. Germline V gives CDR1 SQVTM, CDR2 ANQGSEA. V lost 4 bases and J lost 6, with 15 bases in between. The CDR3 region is CSVGQTRTAEAFF. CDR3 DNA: TGCAGCGTTGGACAGACGAGGACAGCTGAAGCTTTCTTT.

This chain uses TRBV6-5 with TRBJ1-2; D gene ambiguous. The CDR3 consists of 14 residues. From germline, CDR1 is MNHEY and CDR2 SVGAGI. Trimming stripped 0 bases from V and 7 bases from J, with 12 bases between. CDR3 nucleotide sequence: TGTGCCAGCAGTTACTCGACGGCTCGGGGTGGCTACACCTTC. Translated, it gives CASSYSTARGGYTF.